This T cell receptor beta chain derives from a study of chemoradiotherapy in HPV16-positive cancers. Study-level information: Candidate HPV-specific T-cell clones and common TCR motifs came from functional assays in a couple of HPV16-positive patients.

This CDR3 is built from 14 residues. V gave up 0 bases and J gave up 0 bases, with 6 bases separating them. Per the germline V gene, CDR1 is SGHKS and CDR2 is YYEKEE (reference sequence). General study points: Non-HPV-specific T cells did not expand in tumors during treatment, whereas candidate HPV-specific clones and E7-related motifs did. For HPV16-positive patients, expanding HPV-responsive T cells associated with longer recurrence-free survival. Only a couple of HPV16-positive patients supplied the functional HPV-specificity definition.

Using immunoSEQ multiplex PCR, the repertoire was profiled, and TCRdb retains in-frame clones only, with some absent. The sample contains approximately 58,000 clones, roughly 90% of which appear only once. Note on this clone: Its antigen is still unknown.

The sequencing used blood, collected from a patient who underwent chemoradiotherapy. The sequence was obtained from a human donor with HPV-associated anogenital cancer. The rearrangement joins TRBV5-5 to TRBJ2-5; D remains ambiguous. The CDR3 here is CASSLGRNQETQYF. For the CDR3, the DNA is TGTGCCAGCAGCTTGGGGCGGAACCAAGAGACCCAGTACTTC.